This T cell receptor beta chain is drawn from a study of T-cell memory formation after mild COVID-19 (TCRdb year 2021). Notes on the research overall: TCR sequence clusters from the two donors were found to be largely donor specific. In a couple of donors, T-cell clones that expanded and contracted after mild COVID-19 were followed by sequencing TCRalpha and TCRbeta repertoires longitudinally. Two young, previously healthy adult volunteers made up the cohort, one male and one female. What the study reported, not specific to this receptor: Clones that contracted from day 15 to 85 showed balanced CD4/CD8 phenotypes, whereas a second wave of clones that expanded from day 15 to 37 leaned towards CD4+. The study covered only a couple of mild cases, and larger cohorts including severe cases with pre-infection samples were considered necessary. Contracting CD4+ clones turned up mainly in the CM and EM memory subsets, whereas EMRA was where CD8+ clones were enriched. Some responding clones were detected in pre-infection memory, which suggested that pre-existing cross-reactive memory T cells had joined the SARS-CoV-2 response. The second-wave clones that peaked on day 37 were not confirmed to be SARS-CoV-2 specific.

Data came from an Illumina NovaSeq 6000. TCRalpha and TCRbeta cDNA libraries were constructed by 5'RACE with constant-segment primers, with sample barcodes and unique molecular identifiers being introduced. RNA was extracted from every sample with Trizol reagent. Library amplification was performed in two PCR steps, and a second sample barcode and Illumina TruSeq adapters were introduced in the second step. Libraries were sequenced on an Illumina NovaSeq with 2 x 150 bp paired-end reads. In the original analysis: Demultiplexing of reads and collapsing into UMI-guided consensus sequences were performed with migec v1.2.7. Using mixcr v2.1.11, the UMI consensuses were aligned to TRA and TRB V and J templates and assembled into clonotypes. Expanded or contracted clonotypes were those called significant by both edgeR and NoisET, with noise models trained on biological replicates. For edgeR calls, a false discovery rate-adjusted p below 0.01 and a log2 fold-change threshold of 1 were applied. As an exploratory analysis of dynamics, max-normalized trajectories of the 1000 most abundant clonotypes were examined by PCA with hierarchical clustering. The CD4 or CD8 phenotype of responding clones was assigned using the separately sequenced CD4+ and CD8+ repertoires. The public reads were reprocessed in TCRdb via fastp at Q25 and MiXCR, keeping in-frame beta chains. Rows merge per CDR3 protein into single entries with the most common DNA and genes. For this entry, the V and J calls and clone size follow TCRdb and not the study's own pipeline. In this sample the table shows hundreds of thousands of distinct CDR3 sequences, 16% of which occur a single time. In total, the top ten clones hold roughly a fifth of the sample.

In its sample, this clonotype was seen a few times. Its target antigen remains unknown. No base qualities exist here, and no much larger clone lies one base off it. PBMCs were isolated by Ficoll-Paque density gradient centrifugation. The sequence derives from a man aged 18 to 29 who had mild COVID-19 (a few samples of this study predate the infection). The sample titles of this study are shuffled in the database, so cell type and time point are left out; the donor was told from shared clones. Source material: PBMCs or a T cell subset sorted from them (not recorded which).

Here is the DNA: TGTGCCAGCAGCTTAGCGCTCAGGGGGAGTAATTCACCCCTCCACTTT. This sequence encodes CASSLALRGSNSPLHF. The chain uses TRBV7-8 and TRBJ1-6, with 7 bases in between that match TRBD1. Its CDR3 holds 16 amino acids, cysteine through phenylalanine. CDR3 DNA is the only sequence kept; it has 48 bases, read in frame from the first base. CDR1 SGHVS and CDR2 FQNEAQ are derived from the germline V gene. Clipping removes 0 bases from V and 6 bases from J, with 5 as the unmatched junction base count.